This TCR beta chain was sequenced during a study of shared clonotypes between healthy human individuals. Study summary: Aged 18 to 49, the donors were a couple of women and a few men.

The germline V and J ends were trimmed by 4 bases and 5 bases, with 24 bases remaining between them. Germline values: CDR1 LGHNA, CDR2 YSLEER. The CDR3 totals 17 residues. Several immunoSEQ plates received, in even portions, the genomic DNA of each subset. Data came from immunoSEQ multiplex PCR; TCRdb stores just in-frame clones and leaves some out. The sample has some 2 million clones, about 94% seen once. General study points: Sampling covered blood only; tissue repertoires likely differ. Researchers found naive subsets generally carried larger estimated richness than memory subsets.

This clone occurred once. Its antigen is unknown. As defined, naive CD8 cells were CD45RO-negative and positively selected for CCR7, with terminally differentiated effector memory CD45RA+ cells excluded. The sequence derives from a man between 18 and 35 years old in good health. The chain combines TRBV4-3 with TRBJ2-7; D is undetermined. Sequencing was carried out using naive CD8+ T cells sorted from blood. The CDR3 nucleotides are TGCGCCAGCAGCCCTTCTGGAGCAGGAAGCTCGGACCACGAGCAGTACTTC. Translated, it gives CASSPSGAGSSDHEQYF.